This T cell receptor (beta chain) was recorded in a study of blood T cell repertoires in COVID-19 (dated by TCRdb to 2018 to 2020). In the study overall: Samples covering the acute and convalescent phases of COVID-19 were provided by collaborators in the United States, Italy and Spain. The dataset comprised deeply sampled blood TCRbeta repertoires from subjects exposed to, actively infected with, or recovered from COVID-19. The samples were drawn from two sources: the first 160 participants of the ongoing ImmuneRACE study, and over 1,000 subjects contributed by 6 global collaborators. The repertoires were made available in a free public database intended to serve as a resource for research on the immune response to SARS-CoV-2. The material from the prospective study consisted of cDNA or gDNA derived from T cells, B-cell-depleted T cells, or PBMCs. A de-identified subject ID, COVID-19 status, age in years and sex were almost always included in the sample metadata. HLA class I and class II types, where available, came from metadata supplied by the sample provider rather than from assay-based typing.

TCRbeta CDR3 regions were amplified from genomic DNA by means of the immunoSEQ Assay, a bias-controlled multiplex PCR. In the paper's pipeline: Within the assay, amplification of reference gene primers was used to estimate how many nucleated cells each sample contained. To quantify the absolute abundance of each unique TCRbeta CDR3 rearrangement, sequence reads were collapsed and filtered. For each sample, productive Simpson clonality was calculated as the square root of Simpson's diversity index across productive rearrangements. Entries here come from immuneACCESS through TCRdb and include only in-frame sequences with V and J called. Some clones fail to appear in such tables; in the studies checked, an unresolved V gene covers under half of the shortfall, and the cause of the remainder is unknown. For V, J and clone size, that table is used; D and trimming come from the DNA. Present in this sample are hundreds of thousands of clones, 80% to 90% of which were seen just once. The ten most abundant clones make up 1.1% of the sample.

A distance of 14 bases separates the germline ends of V and J, which lose 7 bases and 4 bases respectively. The germline V gene (reference sequence) provides CDR1 PRHDT and CDR2 FYEKMQ. The CDR3, from cysteine to phenylalanine, totals 14 residues. The DNA shown is the 42-base CDR3, in frame from base 1. In the prospective study, participants were roughly 18 to 100 years old, resided in 25 or so geographic areas of the United States, and were enrolled through a virtual design. Cohort assignment in the prospective study relied on participant-reported clinical history from a screening survey and a study questionnaire. For ImmuneRACE Cohort 3, a participant was defined as recovered based on two consecutive negative NP/OP PCR tests, clearance by a healthcare professional, or resolution of symptoms. Each participant in the prospective study had whole blood, serum and a nasopharyngeal or oropharyngeal swab collected by mobile phlebotomists. Participants in the prospective study had the option to provide additional blood draws and questionnaires over a roughly two-month period. Blood samples from the prospective study were shipped frozen or at room temperature prior to DNA extraction.

A remark on this clone: It lacks a known antigen. No base quality information exists; no much larger clone differs at one position.

The research as a whole found: Clinical and demographic metadata were provided uncurated, with the amount varying by source and participant.

Input material: PBMCs or T cells enriched from blood (not recorded which). The V gene is TRBV13 and the J gene is TRBJ2-1; perhaps TRBD1 is the D gene, with 6 bases matching. The TCR sequence derives from a young man who had recovered from COVID-19. The CDR3 is CASTWNDRYNEQFF. The DNA sequence is as follows: TGTGCCAGCACTTGGAACGACAGGTACAATGAGCAGTTCTTC.